The T cell receptor (beta chain) under discussion was sequenced for a study of Ad26.COV2.S vaccination and SARS-CoV-2 variants. Measured with immunoSEQ multiplex PCR; TCRdb has only the in-frame clones, and not every one. The sample lists over 400,000 clones, 90% occurring once. This sample's treatment: about 20 received Ad26.COV2.S at low or high dose, single or two shots; several received placebo; per-sample allocation not given. Sampling was done on day 63 after the first vaccine or placebo injection. This Boston cohort included adults aged 18-55 years. What was given as vaccine was an Ad26 vector encoding Wuhan-strain SARS-CoV-2 spike. Sequences were derived from peripheral blood, sampled in a trial of Ad26.COV2.S vaccine versus placebo. The receptor was isolated from a person between 18 and 65 years old who received the Ad26.COV2.S COVID-19 vaccine or a placebo.

The CDR3 spells CASSITLAAYNEQFF. CDR3 DNA: TGTGCCAGTAGTATAACGCTAGCGGCGTACAATGAGCAGTTCTTC. The V call is TRBV19, the J call TRBJ2-1; 7 nucleotides align to TRBD2. Germline CDR1 is LNHDA and CDR2 is SQIVND (reference sequence). The CDR3 has 15 amino acids. The trim removed 2 bases at V and 4 bases at J, leaving 5 bases unmatched.